This T cell receptor beta chain was sequenced during a study of T-cell memory formation after mild COVID-19. Germline lookup yields CDR1 LNHDA and CDR2 SQIVND (reference sequence). The CDR3 covers 18 residues. Trimming pared 4 bases from V and 2 bases from J, leaving 21 bases between. Amplification by 5'RACE using constant-segment primers produced TCR alpha and TCR beta cDNA libraries that carried sample barcodes and UMIs. TCRdb passed the 5' RACE reads through MiXCR, listing each CDR3 protein once. The sample has 540,000 or so distinct CDR3 sequences, about 20% seen once. The sample holds a few counts of this clonotype.

Source material: PBMCs or a T cell subset sorted from them (not recorded which). The origin of this receptor is an adult woman who had mild COVID-19 (a few samples of this study predate the infection). Cell type and time point are not known. This chain joins TRBV19 and TRBJ2-1; D is perhaps TRBD2 (6 bases). The CDR3 spells CASSSSGLRREPYNEQFF. The DNA of the CDR3 is TGTGCCAGTAGTAGCTCCGGTTTGAGGCGGGAACCCTACAATGAGCAGTTCTTC.